The T cell receptor (beta chain) described here comes from a study of blood T cell repertoires in COVID-19. Study overall: Researchers got acute and convalescent COVID-19 samples from the United States, Italy and Spain. PBMCs, B-cell-depleted T cells, or T cells provided the cDNA or gDNA that made up the material.

The CDR3 spans 14 residues. The germline V and J ends were trimmed by 2 bases and 5 bases, with 12 bases remaining between them. Germline CDR1 is SGHTA and CDR2 is FQGNSA. Original methodology: Researchers report that nucleated cell counts were estimated from reference gene primer amplification. This table comes from immunoSEQ multiplex PCR, and its TCRdb copy is limited to in-frame clones, with some not included. The V and J calls and the clone size are those of that table, but D and trimming were determined from the DNA. The data show fewer than 250,000 clones, with roughly 80% seen just once and roughly 2.7% held by the top ten.

Material: peripheral blood. The chain recombines TRBV7-2 with TRBJ1-1; possibly TRBD1 for D (5 bases). The sequence came from a woman in her seventies with active or convalescent COVID-19. The CDR3 is CASSLTPGQTEAFF. The CDR3 DNA reads as TGTGCCAGCAGCTTAACTCCAGGGCAAACTGAAGCTTTCTTT.